The 24 T cell receptor beta chains below were found in one sample sequenced in a study of blood T cell repertoires in COVID-19. Repertoires were generated with immunoSEQ multiplex PCR, while TCRdb's copy carries only in-frame clones and drops some. The data show around 220,000 clones, about 82% seen once. The sample consisted of peripheral blood. The receptors originated from a woman of 80 years or more with acute or convalescent COVID-19.

The chain links TRBV30 to TRBJ2-2; 8 bases are a match to TRBD2. The CDR3 totals 11 residues. Germline V lookup: CDR1 GTSNPN, CDR2 SVGIG (reference sequence). The ends lost 1 base at V and 15 bases at J; junction bases unmatched: 4. Here the CDR3 DNA reads TGTGCCTGGAGTGGCGGGGGGCCTGTGTTTTTT. As protein: CAWSGGGPVFF.

The chain recombines TRBV5-5 with TRBJ1-4; D not certain. CDR3 length: 15 residues. CDR1 SGHKS and CDR2 YYEKEE come from the germline V gene (reference sequence). The V end was cut by 4 bases, the J end by 0 bases, with 10 bases between. Here the CDR3 DNA reads TGTGCCAGCAGCCAACAGCTTGCAACTAATGAAAAACTGTTTTTT. Amino acid sequence: CASSQQLATNEKLFF.

This chain joins TRBV6-5 and TRBJ1-4, with D maybe TRBD1 (5 bases). Germline loops: CDR1 MNHEY, CDR2 SVGAGI. The CDR3 runs 15 residues. V was clipped by 2 bases and J by 5 bases, with 12 bases between them. Written as DNA, the CDR3 is TGTGCCAGCAGTTACCCGGGGGATGCCAATGAAAAACTGTTTTTT. Translated: CASSYPGDANEKLFF.

The chain combines TRBV16 with TRBJ2-7; no clear D gene. The CDR3 contains 13 residues. Germline loops: CDR1 KGHSY, CDR2 FQNENV. The V and J ends lost 2 bases and 7 bases respectively, with 12 bases between them. DNA of the CDR3: TGTGCCAGCAGCCAACGAACGCCCGGGGAGCAGTACTTC. Its protein is CASSQRTPGEQYF.

The chain has TRBV9 and TRBJ2-5; D possibly corresponds to TRBD2 (6 bases). CDR3 length equals 15 residues. Germline CDR1 reads SGDLS; CDR2 reads YYNGEE. Trimming took off 4 bases at V and 4 bases at J, with 17 bases between the two ends. The CDR3 reads CASSTHGSGGETQYF. DNA for the CDR3: TGTGCCAGCAGCACACACGGGAGCGGTGGAGAGACCCAGTACTTC.

The chain is built from TRBV5-1 and TRBJ2-1; D gene ambiguous. Germline V gene lookup returns CDR1 SGHRS and CDR2 YFSETQ. V was cut by 0 bases and J by 7 bases, with 14 bases left in between. The CDR3 runs 15 residues. As DNA, the CDR3 is TGCGCCAGCAGCTTGGGGGCAGTCGAATCGAATGAGCAGTTCTTC. It specifies CASSLGAVESNEQFF.

CDR3 DNA: TGTGCCAGCTCACCAAACCAGGATTATGGCTACACCTTC. Translated: CASSPNQDYGYTF. The rearrangement uses TRBV18 and TRBJ1-2; no clear D gene. This CDR3 is 13 amino acids long. Trimming shortened V by 2 bases and J by 5 bases, and 9 bases separated the two germline ends. Germline V lookup: CDR1 KGHSH, CDR2 LQKENI. Complete variable domain (other parts from reference TRBV18 and TRBJ1-2): NAGVMQNPRHLVRRRGQEARLRCSPMKGHSHVYWYRQLPEEGLKFMVYLQKENIIDESGMPKERFSAEFPKEGPSILRIQQVVRGDSAAYFCASSPNQDYGYTFGSGTRLTVV.

V is TRBV9 and J is TRBJ1-2; D is perhaps TRBD1 (6 bases). This CDR3 spans 14 amino acids. Germline-derived CDR1 and CDR2 are SGDLS and YYNGEE. V was cut by 0 bases and J by 5 bases, with 11 bases left in between. CDR3 DNA sequence: TGTGCCAGCAGCGTAGCGGGGGGGGCGTATGGCTACACCTTC. It codes for CASSVAGGAYGYTF.

The chain links TRBV5-4 to TRBJ1-1; D is unclear. Trimming took 5 bases from V and 0 from J, leaving 14 bases between them. The CDR3 has 15 residues. The V gene's germline CDR1 is SGHNT and CDR2 YYREEE (reference sequence). CDR3 loop: CASRRSQVLNTEAFF. The DNA of the CDR3 is TGTGCCAGCAGACGTTCTCAGGTGCTGAACACTGAAGCTTTCTTT.

This clone was counted only a few times. The CDR3: CASSQDMRTSGDNEQFF. For the CDR3, the DNA is TGCGCCAGCAGCCAAGATATGAGGACTAGCGGGGACAATGAGCAGTTCTTC. The V call is TRBV4-1, the J call TRBJ2-1; 12 nucleotides match TRBD2. Germline assignment: CDR1 MGHRA and CDR2 YSYEKL. With 0 bases clipped from V and 5 bases from J, the junction kept 5 bases outside the gene matches. CDR3 length: 17 residues.

The chain employs TRBV28 and TRBJ2-1; TRBD2 matches 16 bases. Unmatched junction bases numbered 5, after V lost 6 bases and J lost 12 bases. The CDR3 spans 14 residues. Germline-derived CDR1 and CDR2 are MDHEN and SYDVKM. In DNA, the CDR3 is TGTGCCAGCAGGCCGGGACTAGCGGGAGGGCTGCAGTTCTTC. It yields the protein CASRPGLAGGLQFF.

The rearrangement links TRBV7-9 to TRBJ2-1; 11 bases fit TRBD2. The CDR3 contains 16 residues. Looked up from germline, CDR1 is SEHNR and CDR2 is FQNEAQ (reference sequence). The V segment lost 1 base and the J segment 6 bases; nucleotides outside the gene matches: 5. The DNA for the CDR3 is TGTGCCAGCAGCTTAGGGGCTAGCGGGGGGATCAATGAGCAGTTCTTC. Its translation: CASSLGASGGINEQFF.

The CDR3 coding sequence is TGTGCCAGCAGCTTAGTAAGCCTTGGGGGGAGGGAGCAGTACTTC. As protein: CASSLVSLGGREQYF. V usage is TRBV7-2 and J usage is TRBJ2-7; perhaps TRBD2 as D (6 bases). V gave up 1 base and J gave up 7 bases, with 17 bases separating them. This CDR3 has 15 amino acids. CDR1 and CDR2 from the germline V gene are SGHTA and FQGNSA.

The CDR3 DNA reads TGTGCCAGCAGCCCCCAGGGTCGTTCCTACAATGAGCAGTTCTTC. Translation: CASSPQGRSYNEQFF. The gene calls are TRBV7-8 and TRBJ2-1; D possibly corresponds to TRBD1 (5 bases). The CDR3 length is 15 residues. V was cut by 5 bases and J by 1 base, with 12 bases left in between. Germline loops: CDR1 SGHVS, CDR2 FQNEAQ.

CDR3 residues: CATSDSGLAGGSFYNEQFF. The CDR3 bases are TGTGCCACCAGTGATTCGGGACTAGCGGGGGGGTCCTTCTACAATGAGCAGTTCTTC. The chain combines TRBV24-1 with TRBJ2-1; 16 bases fit TRBD2. Trimming took 2 bases from V and 3 from J; bases not matched to a gene: 6. Per germline, CDR1 KGHDR and CDR2 SFDVKD. The CDR3 length is 19 residues.

The CDR3 sequence is CASRSTGTEAFF. Here the CDR3 DNA reads TGTGCCAGCAGGTCAACCGGCACTGAAGCTTTCTTT. This rearrangement joins TRBV6-5 to TRBJ1-1; D is uncertain. The length of the CDR3 is 12 residues. The germline CDR1 and CDR2 sequences are MNHEY and SVGAGI. V lost 6 bases to trimming and J lost 4 bases, with 9 bases between them.

The chain employs TRBV7-3 and TRBJ2-1, with 8 nucleotides matching TRBD1. CDR1 is SGHTA, CDR2 FQGTGA, per germline. V trimming: 3 bases; J trimming: 0 bases; junction bases outside the gene matches: 4. The CDR3 has 16 residues. In DNA form, the CDR3 reads TGTGCCAGCAGCTTGTCCGGGACAGGCTCCTACAATGAGCAGTTCTTC. Protein sequence: CASSLSGTGSYNEQFF.

The rearrangement uses TRBV2 and TRBJ2-1; a weak D match, TRBD1 (6 bases). Germline CDR1 is SNHLY and CDR2 is FYNNEI. This CDR3 contains 16 residues. Trimming stripped 4 bases from V and 5 bases from J, with 18 bases between. CDR3 nucleotide sequence: TGTGCCAGCAGTGGGGTAGGGGCAGGGGTCCACAATGAGCAGTTCTTC. It encodes CASSGVGAGVHNEQFF. Combining the CDR3 with reference TRBV2 and TRBJ2-1 gives the whole variable domain EPEVTQTPSHQVTQMGQEVILRCVPISNHLYFYWYRQILGQKVEFLVSFYNNEISEKSEIFDDQFSVERPDGSNFTLKIRSTKLEDSAMYFCASSGVGAGVHNEQFFGPGTRLTVL.

The chain couples TRBV7-9 to TRBJ2-7, with TRBD1 matching over 9 bases. Germline CDR1 SEHNR, CDR2 FQNEAQ (reference sequence). Trimming removed 2 bases from V and 4 bases from J; junction bases left unmatched: 9. The CDR3 spans 16 residues. The chain's CDR3 is CASSLLLGTGSYEQYF. The CDR3 DNA is TGTGCCAGCAGCTTATTATTAGGGACAGGGTCATACGAGCAGTACTTC.

CDR3 in amino acids: CASSYGTGSSYEQYF. CDR3 bases: TGTGCCAGCAGCTACGGGACAGGGAGCTCCTACGAGCAGTACTTC. The rearrangement links TRBV7-6 to TRBJ2-7; 9 bases line up with TRBD1. The trim removed 4 bases at V and 0 bases at J, leaving 4 bases unmatched. This CDR3 comprises 15 residues. The V gene's germline CDR1 is SGHVS and CDR2 FNYEAQ.

The V call is TRBV3-1 (or the pseudogene TRBV3-2), the J call TRBJ2-3; 14 bases map to TRBD2. J gave up 6 bases and V 0 bases, and 11 bases lay outside the gene matches. The CDR3 is 19 amino acids. Germline V gives CDR1 LGHDT, CDR2 YNNKEL (reference sequence). The CDR3 DNA reads as TGTGCCAGCAGCCAAGACCCCCGACTAGCGGGAGGGCCTGGCGATACGCAGTATTTT. Its protein is CASSQDPRLAGGPGDTQYF.

This chain connects TRBV6-1 to TRBJ1-2; D unclear. Germline V CDR1 and CDR2: MNHNS, SASEGT. V shed 2 bases and J shed 8 bases, with 15 bases lying between them. The CDR3 is 14 amino acids. The CDR3 coding sequence is TGTGCCAGCAGTGAACCGGGAGGGTCTGTGGGCTACACCTTC. Its protein is CASSEPGGSVGYTF.

This rearrangement joins TRBV6-6 to TRBJ1-4, with TRBD1 matching over 11 bases. The length of the CDR3 is 15 residues. V trimming: 6 bases; J trimming: 6 bases; junction bases outside the gene matches: 6. CDR1 and CDR2 from the germline V gene are MNHNY and SVGAGI (reference sequence). The CDR3 DNA reads TGTGCCAGCAGCCGGAGGACAGGGGGCGATGAAAAACTGTTTTTT. Translating it yields CASSRRTGGDEKLFF.

The CDR3 DNA follows: TGCGCCAGCAGTGCGAGCGGGGTCAAGTGGGGTTACGAGCAGTACTTC. The encoded protein is CASSASGVKWGYEQYF. The V call is TRBV10-2, the J call TRBJ2-7; TRBD2 agrees at 7 bases. In germline, CDR1 is WSHSY, CDR2 SAAADI. CDR3 length: 16 amino acids. Trimming removed 4 bases from V and 4 bases from J; junction bases left unmatched: 13.